The source of this T cell receptor beta chain is a study of T cells after yellow fever vaccination. Notes on this clonotype: Its target is unknown.

The CDR3 runs to 16 residues. Germline V gene data show CDR1 as SGHKS and CDR2 as YYEKEE (reference sequence). V lost 3 bases and J lost 2, with 17 bases in between. Synthesis of TCR cDNA relied on 5'RACE template switching, which attached a universal primer site and UMIs. One entry per CDR3 protein, called by TCRdb with MiXCR from the 5' RACE reads. The profile shows some 170,000 distinct CDR3 sequences, roughly a tenth of them singletons. Study observations and caveats: Weaker, the secondary response had a peak occurring faster, on day 5 versus 15. Few clonotypes appeared in both CD4 and CD8 compartments. Clones that expanded after primary vaccination mostly reappeared after the booster (96% CD4, about 91% CD8).

The sequencing used CD8+ T cells sorted from PBMCs, collected 45 days after the yellow fever booster vaccination. The chain joins TRBV5-5 to TRBJ2-5; D unclear. This TCR derives from a man aged 18-30 years who received the YFV17D yellow fever vaccine. Written as DNA, the CDR3 is TGTGCCAGCAGCTATCCCGGGCCCTGGGTTCAAGAGACCCAGTACTTC. Translated, it gives CASSYPGPWVQETQYF.